This T cell receptor (beta chain) was observed in a study of beta chain features in type 1 diabetes (dated by TCRdb to 2016 to 2019). As for the study more broadly: No differences in mean age, gender distribution, total cell number or subset yield were found between patients and healthy donors. In the study, recently diagnosed type 1 diabetes patients and matched healthy donors were compared on the TCRB repertoires of their sorted circulating CD4+ T cell subsets. Regulatory and stem cell-like memory subsets were obtained from only 8 patients and roughly 8 healthy donors, while naive and central memory subsets were obtained from all 30 or so donors. A total of under 120,000,000 sorted cells were examined across all samples, and RNA yield correlated strongly with the number of cells per subset.

CDR3 length: 15 amino acids, cysteine to phenylalanine. Here the CDR3 DNA is all that survives: 45 bases in frame from base 1. Germline trimming: 2 bases from V, 5 bases from J; junction bases outside gene matches: 7. Based on the germline V gene, the CDR1 and CDR2 sequences are KGHSH and LQKENI. Each donor gave one peripheral blood draw, averaging about 120 mL, which was collected into heparinised tubes. A BD FACSAria II and a panel including CD45RO, CCR7, CD25, CD127, CD95 and CD27 were used to sort naive, central memory, regulatory and stem cell-like memory CD4+ T cells. A purity above 98% was achieved for all sorted populations. Right away, PBMCs were isolated by Lymphoprep density gradient centrifugation and were stained directly, with no culture step. To minimize batch effects, samples were stained and sorted in pairs, one healthy donor with one patient per experiment. The entire amount of isolated RNA was reverse transcribed using the High Capacity cDNA Reverse Transcription Kit, so the sequenced TCRB transcripts were expressed ones. Deep immunoSEQ sequencing was performed on naive, central memory and regulatory T cell samples, with an average of roughly 3.6 million total reads per sample. After sorted cells were lysed in RLT buffer, RNA was extracted with DNase-treated RNeasy Micro or Mini kits, with the choice depending on cell number. To prevent cross-contamination, each cell subset was processed individually, whereas patient and healthy donor samples were processed jointly. TCRB sequences were amplified from cDNA with the immunoSEQ multiplex PCR, producing 87-bp fragments spanning the CDR3 region. The amplicons were sequenced using the Illumina HiSeq platform. As for the original processing: Synthetic template baselines were used to correct PCR bias computationally, reads within Hamming distance 2 were collapsed, and singletons that could not be merged were discarded. By aligning reads against IMGT, V, D and J genes, CDR3 length, and insertions or deletions at six rearrangement sites were assigned. Within each subset, clonotype counts were normalized to sorted cell number, after which true diversity and Gini coefficients were computed with the tcR R package. The overlap coefficient, calculated on TCRB nucleotide sequences, was used to measure repertoire sharing. Out-of-frame TCRB sequences from naive cells were analyzed to stand in for the pre-selection repertoire. The table was pulled from immuneACCESS by TCRdb, which kept in-frame rearrangements only. Such tables lose some clones; where checked, under half of the loss comes from unresolved V genes, and the rest has no known cause. Clonal size and the V and J genes are those of that table, whereas D and trimming came from the DNA. The sample table holds hundreds of thousands of clones, of which about 16% were seen once. Of the sample, about 0.086% falls within the top ten clones.

This clone was counted once. No cognate antigen has been identified for it. Base quality data are lacking; no much larger clone is found one base away. Overall study outcomes, separate from this receptor: In all four CD4+ subsets, TCRB CDR3 length was moderately but significantly shorter in type 1 diabetes patients. At VDJ recombination sites, type 1 diabetes patients had fewer insertions and more deleted nucleotides, which implies abnormalities in thymic rearrangement. Because cDNA was sequenced instead of genomic DNA, activated cells with high expression could be over-represented, although the groups did not differ in activation or CD3 levels. PCR might favor shorter templates, but patient and control samples were amplified and corrected together, so any skew would affect both groups equally. Because the HLA sub-analyses included only small numbers of individuals, any influence of HLA type on TCRB rearrangement was left unresolved. Naive, central memory and regulatory TCRB repertoires appeared to be more similar among patients than among healthy donors.

This TCR was sampled from a man between 18 and 29 years old in good health. Material: naive CD4+ T cells from blood. The sample's cell subset or site label is to be understood as: true naive CD4+ T cells. This chain is built from TRBV18 and TRBJ2-7; 9 bases in the junction line up with TRBD2. CDR3 sequence: CASSPEAGGPNEQYF. The nucleotide sequence reads as follows: TGTGCCAGCTCACCAGAGGCGGGAGGGCCAAACGAGCAGTACTTC. Beyond the CDR3, the reference TRBV18 and TRBJ2-7 genes provide the residues; the full variable domain reads: NAGVMQNPRHLVRRRGQEARLRCSPMKGHSHVYWYRQLPEEGLKFMVYLQKENIIDESGMPKERFSAEFPKEGPSILRIQQVVRGDSAAYFCASSPEAGGPNEQYFGPGTRLTVT.